The rows below give T cell receptor beta chains drawn from one sample of a study of cytomegalovirus exposure and HLA in healthy donors. The repertoire was sequenced with immunoSEQ multiplex PCR; TCRdb's copy has only in-frame clones and lacks some. The sample lists more than 250,000 clones, 90% occurring once. Sequencing used PBMCs. Receptor source: a woman in her 30s in good health and CMV-seronegative. CDR3s include the opening cysteine and the closing phenylalanine or tryptophan. Fields, in order: D gene, J gene, V gene, clone size, CDR3 protein, CDR3 DNA. D genes are given only for firm matches. Not every row has a clone size; where given, it reads once, few, many or a size class.

NA | TRBJ1-1 | TRBV9 | NA | CASSSTPKGANTEAFF | TGTGCCAGCAGCTCAACCCCCAAAGGTGCGAACACTGAAGCTTTCTTT
TRBD1 | TRBJ2-7 | TRBV5-1 | NA | CASSSGQGFNEQYF | TGCGCCAGCAGCTCGGGACAGGGGTTCAACGAGCAGTACTTC
TRBD2 | TRBJ2-1 | TRBV7-9 | NA | CASSPGTSGSDEQFF | TGTGCCAGCAGCCCCGGGACTAGCGGGAGTGATGAGCAGTTCTTC
TRBD2 | TRBJ2-7 | TRBV4-3 | NA | CASSHSTSGSGSSYEQYF | TGCGCCAGCAGCCATTCGACTAGCGGGAGCGGCAGCTCCTACGAGCAGTACTTC
TRBD2 | TRBJ2-1 | TRBV7-2 | NA | CASSSYSGGYNEQFF | TGTGCCAGCAGCTCCTATAGCGGGGGCTACAATGAGCAGTTCTTC
TRBD2 | TRBJ2-7 | TRBV28 | NA | CASGTSFYEQYF | TGTGCCAGCGGGACTAGCTTTTACGAGCAGTACTTC
TRBD1 | TRBJ1-1 | TRBV2 | once | CASRDDRGNTEAFF | TGTGCCAGCAGGGACGACAGGGGGAACACTGAAGCTTTCTTT
NA | TRBJ1-2 | TRBV6-1 | NA | CASRPGTSYGYTF | TGTGCCAGCAGGCCCGGGACAAGCTATGGCTACACCTTC
NA | TRBJ2-7 | TRBV5-6 | NA | CASSLLVRQSYEQYF | TGTGCCAGCAGCTTGCTCGTTCGTCAATCCTACGAGCAGTACTTC
TRBD1 | TRBJ1-2 | TRBV29-1 | NA | CSVPPARGQNGYTF | TGCAGCGTGCCCCCCGCCAGGGGGCAGAACGGCTACACCTTC
NA | TRBJ2-2 | TRBV4-1 | NA | CASSSDTGELFF | TGCGCCAGCAGCTCCGACACCGGGGAGCTGTTTTTT
TRBD2 | TRBJ2-7 | TRBV15 | NA | CATSGGGGRTPYEQYF | TGTGCCACCAGCGGGGGGGGAGGTCGTACTCCCTACGAGCAGTACTTC
NA | TRBJ2-1 | TRBV12-5 | once | CASGLGLMLYNEQFF | TGTGCTAGTGGTTTGGGACTTATGCTTTACAATGAGCAGTTCTTC
TRBD2 | TRBJ2-1 | TRBV5-4 | NA | CASSSRTSGRAGDEQFF | TGTGCCAGCAGCTCTAGGACTAGCGGGAGGGCCGGGGATGAGCAGTTCTTC
TRBD1 | TRBJ2-5 | TRBV27 | NA | CASSSNSRTGIATQYF | TGTGCCAGCAGTTCGAACTCACGGACAGGGATCGCGACCCAGTACTTC
NA | TRBJ1-5 | TRBV6-5 | NA | CASSYDRYSNQPQHF | TGTGCCAGCAGTTACGACCGCTATAGCAATCAGCCCCAGCATTTT
NA | TRBJ2-5 | TRBV6-5 | NA | CASSWDRLETQYF | TGTGCCAGCAGTTGGGATCGGCTAGAGACCCAGTACTTC
NA | TRBJ1-1 | TRBV6-6 | NA | CASSYGFKGKSTEAFF | TGTGCCAGCAGTTACGGTTTTAAGGGAAAAAGCACTGAAGCTTTCTTT
TRBD1 | TRBJ2-7 | TRBV28 | NA | CASSLTGVSLYEQYF | TGTGCCAGCAGTTTGACAGGGGTCTCCCTCTACGAGCAGTACTTC
TRBD2 | TRBJ2-3 | TRBV29-1 | NA | CSVDGGRADTQYF | TGCAGCGTTGATGGGGGGAGGGCAGATACGCAGTATTTT
TRBD1 | TRBJ1-2 | TRBV19 | NA | CASTGQGEHYGYTF | TGTGCCAGTACCGGACAGGGAGAACACTATGGCTACACCTTC
NA | TRBJ2-1 | TRBV4-3 | NA | CASSQVQGLGDNEQFF | TGCGCCAGCAGCCAAGTTCAGGGCTTAGGTGACAATGAGCAGTTCTTC
NA | TRBJ2-3 | TRBV27 | NA | CASSFRPRGDKSTDTQYF | TGTGCCAGCAGTTTCCGCCCGCGTGGGGATAAGAGCACAGATACGCAGTATTTT
TRBD2 | TRBJ2-1 | TRBV7-6 | NA | CASSPRDYNNEQFF | TGTGCCAGCAGCCCGAGGGACTACAACAATGAGCAGTTCTTC